This T cell receptor (beta chain) emerged from a study of early T cells in non-severe SARS-CoV-2 infection (dated by TCRdb to the early 2020s). General notes on the study: TCR sequencing used bulk RNA from unsorted whole blood, so alpha and beta chains could not be paired.

According to the germline V gene, CDR1 reads SGHTA and CDR2 reads FQGNSA. Its CDR3 holds 14 amino acids, cysteine through phenylalanine. Only the CDR3 DNA stays, 42 bases, in frame from base 1. Trimming takes 5 bases off V and 4 bases off J; junction bases not matched to a gene: 7. The study was a case-control design nested within a healthcare worker cohort in London, UK, with weekly nasopharyngeal swab PCR tests and blood sampling. Healthcare workers were recruited during the week of the UK lockdown, between 23 and 31 March 2020, and followed weekly for up to about 16 weeks. Library method: 5' RACE. TCRdb records NextSeq 500 as the sequencer. In the TCR library protocol, unique molecular identifiers were attached to individual cDNA molecules to correct for PCR bias and sequencing error. Both TCR alpha and beta chains were sequenced, and tight co-correlation was observed between alpha and beta sequence abundances in each sample. The source study handled its data this way. Decombinator V4 was used to perform V gene, J gene and CDR3 annotation of TCR sequences. Expanded TCRs were defined as changing significantly between any two time points under a Poisson model with p below 0.0001. TCR abundances were normalised to the total number of TCRs sequenced in each sample and reported as counts per million. MAIT TCRs were defined by TRAV1-2 paired with TRAJ12, TRAJ20 or TRAJ33, and iNKT TCRs by TRAV10 paired with TRAJ18. A search of VDJdb, accessed on 1 November 2021, was run for TCRs annotated to CMV, EBV and SARS-CoV-2, with TCRs annotated for multiple antigens excluded. TCRdb's own reprocessing of the public reads used fastp at Q25 and MiXCR and kept productive beta chains. CDR3 protein sequences are deduplicated, and each keeps its most common genes and DNA. TCRdb's processing, not the authors', yielded these V and J calls. The sample table holds tens of thousands of distinct CDR3 sequences, of which over 5% were seen once. In total, the top ten clones hold roughly 8.4% of the sample.

This clonotype was counted at least ten times. Its specific antigen is unknown. No per-base quality is available; no much larger clone lies one base away. Study-wide conclusions, independent of this receptor: Matching against VDJdb was skewed toward anti-spike CD8 responses, likely underestimated virus-specific expansions, and missed private and CD4 specificities.

Sequences were obtained from whole blood. The receptor comes from an adult who was a healthcare worker with PCR-confirmed SARS-CoV-2 infection or an uninfected control (not recorded which). The chain is assembled from TRBV7-2 and TRBJ2-7, and 8 bases in between align with TRBD2. The CDR3 region: CASSAGTSGYEQYF. The nucleotide sequence reads as follows: TGTGCCAGCAGCGCCGGGACTAGTGGGTACGAGCAGTACTTC. The full variable domain, with segments outside the CDR3 supplied by the reference TRBV7-2 and TRBJ2-7 proteins, appears as GAGVSQSPSNKVTEKGKDVELRCDPISGHTALYWYRQSLGQGLEFLIYFQGNSAPDKSGLPSDRFSAERTGGSVSTLTIQRTQQEDSAVYLCASSAGTSGYEQYFGPGTRLTVT.